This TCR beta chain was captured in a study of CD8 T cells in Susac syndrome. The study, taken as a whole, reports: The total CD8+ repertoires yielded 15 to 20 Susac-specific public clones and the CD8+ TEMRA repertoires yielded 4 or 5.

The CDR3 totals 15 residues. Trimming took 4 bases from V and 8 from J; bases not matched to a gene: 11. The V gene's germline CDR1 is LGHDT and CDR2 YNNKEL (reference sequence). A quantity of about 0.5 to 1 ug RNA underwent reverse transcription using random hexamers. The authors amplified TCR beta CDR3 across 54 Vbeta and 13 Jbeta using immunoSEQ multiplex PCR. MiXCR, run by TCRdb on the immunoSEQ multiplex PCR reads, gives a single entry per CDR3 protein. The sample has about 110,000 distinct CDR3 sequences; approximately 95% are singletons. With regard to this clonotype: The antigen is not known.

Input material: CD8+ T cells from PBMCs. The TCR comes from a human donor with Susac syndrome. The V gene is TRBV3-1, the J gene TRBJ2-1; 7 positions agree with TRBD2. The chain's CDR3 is CASSPRTSVGYEQFF. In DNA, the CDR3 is TGTGCCAGCAGCCCCCGGACTAGTGTTGGCTATGAGCAGTTCTTC.